These T cell receptor beta chains were read from a single sample in a study of cytomegalovirus exposure and HLA in healthy donors. Produced via immunoSEQ multiplex PCR; TCRdb's table is partial and in-frame only. The data contain over 85,000 clones, approximately 82% of them singletons. The specimen sequenced was PBMCs. These receptors originate from a man aged 25-45 years in good health and CMV-seropositive. The conserved cysteine and the conserved F or W are not part of the CDR3 here. D genes are given only for firm matches.

J gene | D gene | V gene | CDR3 protein
TRBJ1-2 | - | TRBV7-9 | ASSSPYPHNYGYT
TRBJ2-1 | - | TRBV4-1 | ASSPPARGNNEQF
TRBJ2-1 | TRBD2 | TRBV10-2 | ASRDLAGGDEQF
TRBJ1-6 | TRBD1 | TRBV4-1 | ASSQRAAGGVGNSPLH
TRBJ2-7 | - | TRBV4-1 | ASSQDFAGDEQY
TRBJ2-1 | TRBD1 | TRBV29-1 | SSYRGHEQF
TRBJ1-2 | TRBD1 | TRBV29-1 | SVRTGGYGYT
TRBJ2-7 | TRBD1 | TRBV6-5 | ASISGTGVYEQY
TRBJ1-5 | - | TRBV30 | AWRPPGKQPQH
TRBJ2-3 | TRBD1 | TRBV7-2 | ASSPQGYTQY
TRBJ1-1 | - | TRBV23-1 | ASSLYGKVNTEAF
TRBJ2-1 | - | TRBV6-1 | ASRSIATYNEQF
TRBJ2-3 | TRBD2 | TRBV2 | ASSELAGGTDTQY
TRBJ2-1 | - | TRBV5-1 | ASSLARAGYNEQF
TRBJ2-1 | TRBD2 | TRBV7-2 | ASSSGGAGGFHEQF
TRBJ2-5 | - | TRBV2 | ASRLFRGQY
TRBJ2-6 | TRBD1 | TRBV11-2 | ASSGDRLSGANVLT
TRBJ2-1 | TRBD2 | TRBV9 | ASSPRGSGDEQF
TRBJ2-1 | - | TRBV5-6 | ASSPNHNEQF
TRBJ2-7 | TRBD1 | TRBV7-2 | ASTPGQDSYEQY
TRBJ1-2 | - | TRBV5-1 | ASSLGPGDVGNYGYT
TRBJ1-1 | - | TRBV7-8 | ASTGGGSVTEAF
TRBJ2-7 | TRBD1 | TRBV28 | ASSPQDRASEQY
TRBJ1-2 | TRBD1 | TRBV5-1 | ASSPTRQGANYGYT
TRBJ2-7 | TRBD1 | TRBV5-1 | ASSQDREMYEQY